The 20 T cell receptor beta chains reported below all come from one sample, sequenced in a study of blood T cell repertoires in COVID-19 (dated by TCRdb to 2020 to 2022). The method behind the library was the immunoSEQ multiplex PCR assay. This immuneACCESS table, as held by TCRdb, lists in-frame sequences with V and J called but not all clones. Of the missing ones, under half trace to an unresolved V gene in checked studies; the others have no known cause. In this sample the table shows roughly 150,000 clones, 85% of which occur a single time. Jointly, the top ten make up under 7% of the sample. Sequenced sample: peripheral blood. All receptors derive from a woman aged 50 to 60 with COVID-19, enrolled during active disease.

This chain joins TRBV2 and TRBJ1-4; TRBD1 matches 7 bases. CDR1 and CDR2 (germline): SNHLY, FYNNEI. With V trimmed by 5 bases and J by 6 bases, 6 bases remained unmatched. The CDR3 extends over 14 amino acids. This chain's CDR3 is CASSRGQLYEKLFF. The CDR3 DNA is TGTGCCAGCAGTCGGGGACAGTTATATGAAAAACTGTTTTTT. Variable domain in full (rest from reference TRBV2 and TRBJ1-4): EPEVTQTPSHQVTQMGQEVILRCVPISNHLYFYWYRQILGQKVEFLVSFYNNEISEKSEIFDDQFSVERPDGSNFTLKIRSTKLEDSAMYFCASSRGQLYEKLFFGSGTQLSVL.

This clone occurred once. The chain joins TRBV11-2 to TRBJ2-7, with D perhaps matching TRBD1 (6 bases). Germline V gene data show CDR1 as SGHAT and CDR2 as FQNNGV. Trimming stripped 5 bases from V and 0 bases from J, with 23 bases between. There are 18 residues in the CDR3. Here the CDR3 DNA reads TGTGCCAGCAGCCCCCCTCCCTCTACAGGGTTCAGCTCCTACGAGCAGTACTTC. Translated: CASSPPPSTGFSSYEQYF.

The chain links TRBV19 to TRBJ2-7, with 7 positions matching TRBD1. V shed 6 bases and J 7 bases; nucleotides not matched to a gene: 12. This CDR3 is 14 amino acids long. Germline V gene data show CDR1 as LNHDA and CDR2 as SQIVND (reference sequence). Written as DNA, the CDR3 is TGTGCCAGTAGCGCCCGACAGGGCAGCTTAGAGCAGTACTTC. It yields the protein CASSARQGSLEQYF. The entire variable domain, with the rest obtained from reference TRBV19 and TRBJ2-7, is as follows: DGGITQSPKYLFRKEGQNVTLSCEQNLNHDAMYWYRQDPGQGLRLIYYSQIVNDFQKGDIAEGYSVSREKKESFPLTVTSAQKNPTAFYLCASSARQGSLEQYFGPGTRLTVT.

This rearrangement joins TRBV3-1 (or the pseudogene TRBV3-2) to TRBJ2-3; tentatively, D is TRBD2 (6 bases). The V gene's germline CDR1 is LGHDT and CDR2 YNNKEL (reference sequence). The V and J ends lost 2 bases and 0 bases respectively, with 12 bases between them. The CDR3 is 16 amino acids. The CDR3 reads CASSQNAGSSTDTQYF. The DNA of the CDR3 is TGTGCCAGCAGCCAAAACGCGGGGTCTAGCACAGATACGCAGTATTTT.

The chain is built from TRBV27 and TRBJ1-5, with a possible D match to TRBD1 (6 bases). Trimming stripped 2 bases from V and 0 bases from J, with 8 bases between. The CDR3 runs 15 residues. Per the germline V gene, CDR1 is MNHEY and CDR2 is SMNVEV (reference sequence). CDR3 sequence reads: CASSLQGFSNQPQHF. In nucleotides, the CDR3 is TGTGCCAGCAGTTTACAGGGGTTTAGCAATCAGCCCCAGCATTTT.

The chain joins TRBV11-1 to TRBJ1-2; TRBD1 agrees at 12 bases. The CDR3 runs to 16 residues. CDR1 and CDR2 from the germline V gene are SGHAT and FQDESV (reference sequence). V dropped 4 bases and J dropped 0; count of bases not matched to a gene: 3. Here the CDR3 reads CASSSGQGATNYGYTF. As DNA, the CDR3 is TGTGCCAGCAGCTCGGGACAGGGGGCGACTAACTATGGCTACACCTTC.

This clone was seen a single time. The genes are TRBV12-3 or TRBV12-4 and TRBJ2-7; D call uncertain. The V and J ends lost 8 bases and 6 bases respectively, with 11 bases between them. The CDR3 covers 11 residues. In DNA, the CDR3 is TGTGCCAGCGGCCAGGCCCTCGAGCAGTACTTC. This gives the protein CASGQALEQYF.

V and J are TRBV27 and TRBJ2-3; D might be TRBD1 (6 bases). The CDR3 totals 13 residues. Trimming took 5 bases from V and 6 from J, leaving 12 bases between them. Germline V gene data show CDR1 as MNHEY and CDR2 as SMNVEV (reference sequence). CDR3 coding DNA: TGTGCCAGCAGTGATGGACAGCATGATACGCAGTATTTT. It codes for CASSDGQHDTQYF.

This rearrangement joins TRBV28 to TRBJ2-1; a possible D gene is TRBD2 (7 bases). V was clipped by 3 bases and J by 7 bases, with 13 bases between them. The CDR3 loop spans 14 amino acids. CDR1 MDHEN and CDR2 SYDVKM come from the germline V gene. Here the CDR3 reads CASSLGGGLNEQFF. The CDR3 DNA reads as TGTGCCAGCAGTTTGGGGGGGGGCTTGAATGAGCAGTTCTTC.

The chain links TRBV7-9 to TRBJ1-3, with a possible D match to TRBD1 (6 bases). The CDR3 loop spans 14 amino acids. V lost 3 bases to trimming and J lost 6 bases, with 12 bases between them. Germline CDR1 is SEHNR and CDR2 is FQNEAQ (reference sequence). The CDR3 is CASSFRDNENTIYF. CDR3 DNA sequence: TGTGCCAGCAGCTTTCGGGACAACGAAAACACCATATATTTT.

The chain combines TRBV4-1 with TRBJ2-7; unclear D gene. There are 14 residues in the CDR3. CDR1 MGHRA and CDR2 YSYEKL come from the germline V gene. V lost 1 base, J lost 5 bases, and 12 bases lay in between. CDR3 in amino acids: CASSQVASSHEQYF. In nucleotides, the CDR3 is TGCGCCAGCAGCCAAGTGGCTAGTTCTCACGAGCAGTACTTC.

This rearrangement joins TRBV2 to TRBJ1-1, with D possibly being TRBD1 (5 bases). Trimming removed 1 base at V and 0 bases at J, with 9 bases between. The CDR3 sequence is 15 residues long. Germline CDR1 reads SNHLY; CDR2 reads FYNNEI. The CDR3 coding sequence is TGTGCCAGCAGTGAAGGACAGCCTTTGAACACTGAAGCTTTCTTT. Its translation is CASSEGQPLNTEAFF.

The V and J genes are TRBV7-9 and TRBJ2-1; 8 bases map to TRBD2. The CDR3 runs 18 residues. The ends lost 1 base at V and 2 bases at J; junction bases unmatched: 10. CDR1 is SEHNR, CDR2 FQNEAQ, per germline (reference sequence). The CDR3, as DNA: TGTGCCAGCAGCTTAGACGAACCCGGACTAGCTACCTACAATGAGCAGTTCTTC. Translated: CASSLDEPGLATYNEQFF.

The chain is built from TRBV3-1 (or the pseudogene TRBV3-2) and TRBJ2-3; D may be TRBD2 (6 bases). V was trimmed by 4 bases and J by 2 bases, leaving 13 bases between them. The CDR3 has 15 residues. CDR1 LGHDT and CDR2 YNNKEL come from the germline V gene (reference sequence). The CDR3 here is CASSPGVADTDTQYF. The CDR3 bases are TGTGCCAGCAGCCCAGGAGTAGCGGACACAGATACGCAGTATTTT.

A remark on this clone: Other DNA sequences in this sample translate to the same CDR3. The CDR3 DNA follows: TGCGCCAGCAGCCCGGGACAGGGGGGTGAAAAACTGTTTTTT. Encoded protein: CASSPGQGGEKLFF. This chain connects TRBV4-1 to TRBJ1-4; 11 nucleotides match TRBD1. From germline, CDR1 is MGHRA and CDR2 YSYEKL. The CDR3 has 14 residues. J lost 7 bases, V lost 4 bases, and 2 bases had no gene match.

V and J are TRBV5-1 and TRBJ1-6; TRBD1 might be the D (5 bases). Looked up from germline, CDR1 is SGHRS and CDR2 is YFSETQ. Trimming left V 0 bases short and J 8 bases short, with 12 bases between. CDR3 size: 15 residues. The CDR3 coding sequence is TGCGCCAGCAGCTTGGCCTACAGGTCGGATTCACCCCTCCACTTT. Amino acids: CASSLAYRSDSPLHF.

The count of this clone is one. The chain employs TRBV12-3 or TRBV12-4 and TRBJ2-7; D call uncertain. Trimming removed 1 base at V and 3 bases at J, with 7 bases between. The CDR3 runs to 13 residues. CDR3 region: CASSLGPNYEQYF. In nucleotides, the CDR3 is TGTGCCAGCAGTTTAGGGCCGAACTACGAGCAGTACTTC.

CDR3 nucleotide sequence: TGTGCCAGCAGCATTAGACTAGCGAGCACAGATACGCAGTATTTT. Translated: CASSIRLASTDTQYF. J is TRBJ2-3 and V is TRBV9; 8 nucleotides line up with TRBD2. This CDR3 is 15 amino acids long. The germline CDR1 and CDR2 sequences are SGDLS and YYNGEE. V was pared by 4 bases and J by 0 bases, with 4 bases of the junction left unmatched.

V is TRBV6-2 or TRBV6-3 and J is TRBJ1-5; no firm D call. The CDR3 spans 17 residues. CDR1 and CDR2 from the germline V gene are MNHEY and SVGEGT. The ends were cut back, 0 bases at V and 1 base at J, with 13 bases in the middle. The CDR3 reads CASSYSSRTKSNQPQHF. The CDR3 region has the DNA TGTGCCAGCAGTTACTCGAGTCGAACCAAGAGCAATCAGCCCCAGCATTTT.

To note about this clone: At one boundary the junction diverges from the germline segment, which might be a read error. The V gene is TRBV5-5, the J gene TRBJ2-7; 7 nucleotides line up with TRBD1. The CDR3 is made up of 11 amino acids. Per the germline V gene, CDR1 is SGHKS and CDR2 is YYEKEE (reference sequence). CDR3 region: CASSLGQGIDF. In nucleotides, the CDR3 is TGTGCCAGCAGCTTGGGACAGGGTATAGACTTC.